A single sample is the source of the 15 T cell receptor beta chains below, sequenced in a study of shared clonotypes between healthy human individuals. This table comes from immunoSEQ multiplex PCR, and its TCRdb copy is limited to in-frame clones, with some not included. The profile shows some 2,500,000 clones, 85% to 95% of them singletons. Sequenced sample: naive CD4+ T cells from PBMCs. Subset here: CD45RA+ positively selected. Receptors originate from a man in his late teens or twenties in good health. Some clones in this sample may be carry-over from other donors' samples.

This clone showed up just once. The V call is TRBV5-5, the J call TRBJ2-7; D is perhaps TRBD2 (5 bases). The CDR3 is 14 residues long. The germline gives CDR1 SGHKS, CDR2 YYEKEE (reference sequence). The V end lost 1 base, the J end lost 1 base, and 9 bases lay between the germline ends. The CDR3: CASSLSEGSYEQYF. The CDR3 DNA is TGTGCCAGCAGCTTGAGCGAGGGATCCTACGAGCAGTACTTC.

This chain uses TRBV9 with TRBJ2-3; D gene ambiguous. Germline CDR1 and CDR2: SGDLS and YYNGEE. This CDR3 region has 14 residues. The V gene lost 4 bases and the J gene lost 6 bases, with 15 bases spanning the gap. DNA of the CDR3: TGTGCCAGCAGCTCCCGGTCCCTCTCGGATACGCAGTATTTT. This sequence encodes CASSSRSLSDTQYF.

The rearrangement joins TRBV6-1 to TRBJ1-5; D might be TRBD1 (6 bases). The germline V and J ends were trimmed by 3 bases and 0 bases, with 12 bases remaining between them. The CDR3 consists of 16 residues. Per the germline V gene, CDR1 is MNHNS and CDR2 is SASEGT. CDR3 loop: CASSDSGQFSNQPQHF. The CDR3 DNA reads TGTGCCAGCAGTGATTCAGGACAGTTTAGCAATCAGCCCCAGCATTTT.

For the CDR3, the DNA is TGTGCCAGCAGGGGACTAGCGGGGAACACCGGGGAGCTGTTTTTT. It codes for CASRGLAGNTGELFF. This sequence joins TRBV27 and TRBJ2-2; 12 nucleotides agree with TRBD2. V trimming: 6 bases; J trimming: 1 base; junction bases outside the gene matches: 0. CDR3 length: 15 amino acids. Germline values: CDR1 MNHEY, CDR2 SMNVEV (reference sequence).

As concerns this clone: Other DNA sequences in this specimen translate into the identical CDR3. The chain is built from TRBV5-6 and TRBJ2-3; D uncertain. The V gene lost 2 bases and the J gene lost 6 bases, with 10 bases spanning the gap. Germline loops: CDR1 SGHDT, CDR2 YYEEEE. This CDR3 is built from 13 residues. CDR3: CASSLRDADTQYF. Here the CDR3 DNA reads TGTGCCAGCAGCTTAAGAGATGCGGATACGCAGTATTTT.

This chain joins TRBV5-1 and TRBJ2-5; tentatively, D is TRBD1 (5 bases). The CDR3 consists of 15 residues. Germline assignment: CDR1 SGHRS and CDR2 YFSETQ. Trimming took off 2 bases at V and 1 base at J, with 12 bases between the two ends. Here the CDR3 reads CASSFWAGIQETQYF. CDR3 bases: TGCGCCAGCAGCTTTTGGGCAGGGATCCAAGAGACCCAGTACTTC.

The rearrangement joins TRBV6-4 to TRBJ1-2; tentatively, D is TRBD1 (6 bases). The germline CDR1 and CDR2 sequences are MRHNA and SNTAGT. The CDR3 sequence is 13 residues long. V lost 4 bases and J lost 6, with 12 bases in between. Written as DNA, the CDR3 is TGTGCCAGCAGTGGCGAAAACAGGGATGGCTACACCTTC. Translation: CASSGENRDGYTF.

The genes are TRBV10-3 and TRBJ2-7, with D tentatively TRBD1 (6 bases). The length of the CDR3 is 14 residues. CDR1 is ENHRY, CDR2 SYGVKD, per germline. Trimming stripped 7 bases from V and 3 bases from J, with 16 bases between. The CDR3 DNA is TGTGCCATCACCGCCGGGACACCAAGCTACGAGCAGTACTTC. Translation: CAITAGTPSYEQYF.

The rearrangement uses TRBV28 and TRBJ1-1, with D unclear. The germline V and J ends were trimmed by 3 bases and 7 bases, with 15 bases remaining between them. Germline loops: CDR1 MDHEN, CDR2 SYDVKM. The CDR3 is 14 residues long. Written as DNA, the CDR3 is TGTGCCAGCAGTTTTTACGAAGGAACCATTGAAGCTTTCTTT. Translated, it gives CASSFYEGTIEAFF.

V and J are TRBV28 and TRBJ1-2; 10 bases are a match to TRBD1. The junction had 18 bases not matched to a gene; V was cut back by 5 bases and J by 0 bases. Germline assignment: CDR1 MDHEN and CDR2 SYDVKM. The CDR3 sequence is 20 residues long. The CDR3 protein is CASSPIRPDRGVWANYGYTF. CDR3 nucleotides: TGTGCCAGCAGTCCGATAAGGCCGGACAGGGGGGTTTGGGCTAACTATGGCTACACCTTC.

The chain couples TRBV29-1 to TRBJ1-1, with D maybe TRBD1 (6 bases). Trimming stripped 6 bases from V and 3 bases from J, with 14 bases between. CDR3 size: 13 residues. CDR1 is SQVTM and CDR2 is ANQGSEA in the germline V gene. Here the CDR3 DNA reads TGCAGCGTGATACAGGGTGGGTACACTGAAGCTTTCTTT. Residues: CSVIQGGYTEAFF.

This chain uses TRBV6-6 with TRBJ2-7; 9 nucleotides agree with TRBD2. There are 15 residues in the CDR3. The germline gives CDR1 MNHNY, CDR2 SVGAGI (reference sequence). V lost 5 bases, J lost 0 bases, and 5 bases stayed unmatched. The chain's CDR3 is CASSRGLANSYEQYF. As DNA, the CDR3 is TGTGCCAGCAGTCGAGGACTAGCGAACTCCTACGAGCAGTACTTC.

This clone was seen a single time. The V call is TRBV28, the J call TRBJ2-1; TRBD2 aligns across 13 bases. V trimming: 6 bases; J trimming: 8 bases; junction bases outside the gene matches: 10. CDR3 length equals 16 residues. From germline, CDR1 is MDHEN and CDR2 SYDVKM. The CDR3 is CASRDRLAGGWDEQFF. CDR3 DNA: TGTGCCAGCAGGGATAGACTAGCGGGAGGCTGGGATGAGCAGTTCTTC.

CDR3 sequence (DNA): TGTGCCAGCAGCTTGGGTTTTAGGGGGAACACTGAAGCTTTCTTT. It specifies CASSLGFRGNTEAFF. This sequence joins TRBV5-4 and TRBJ1-1, with a possible D match to TRBD1 (5 bases). The V end lost 0 bases, the J end lost 1 base, and 10 bases lay between the germline ends. Germline CDR1 is SGHNT and CDR2 is YYREEE (reference sequence). The CDR3 is 15 amino acids.

The chain uses TRBV2 and TRBJ2-2; 9 positions match TRBD1. The CDR3 contains 14 residues. Unmatched junction bases numbered 9, after V lost 11 bases and J lost 5 bases. CDR1 and CDR2 from the germline V gene are SNHLY and FYNNEI. CDR3 loop: CASSAGQGTGELFF. CDR3 DNA sequence: TGTGCCTCCTCCGCGGGACAGGGAACCGGGGAGCTGTTTTTT. Using reference TRBV2 and TRBJ2-2 for the parts outside the CDR3, the full variable domain is EPEVTQTPSHQVTQMGQEVILRCVPISNHLYFYWYRQILGQKVEFLVSFYNNEISEKSEIFDDQFSVERPDGSNFTLKIRSTKLEDSAMYFCASSAGQGTGELFFGEGSRLTVL.